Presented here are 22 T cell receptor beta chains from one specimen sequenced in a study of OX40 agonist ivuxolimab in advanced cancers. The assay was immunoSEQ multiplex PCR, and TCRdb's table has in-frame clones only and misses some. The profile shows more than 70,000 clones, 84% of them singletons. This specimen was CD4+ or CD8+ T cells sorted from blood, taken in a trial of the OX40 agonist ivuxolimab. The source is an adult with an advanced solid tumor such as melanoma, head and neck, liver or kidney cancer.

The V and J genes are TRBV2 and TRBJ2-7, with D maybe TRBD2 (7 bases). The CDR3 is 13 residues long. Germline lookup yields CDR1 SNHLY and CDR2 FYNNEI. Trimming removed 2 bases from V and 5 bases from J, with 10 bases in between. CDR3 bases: TGTGCCAGCAGTGAACGAGGGGGGGACGAGCAGTACGTC. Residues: CASSERGGDEQYV.

The CDR3 DNA reads TGTGCCAGCAGGGGGCAGGGGCCCTCCGCTGGAAACACCATATATTTT. Protein product: CASRGQGPSAGNTIYF. The chain employs TRBV28 and TRBJ1-3, with TRBD1 as a possible D gene (6 bases). Germline-derived CDR1 and CDR2 are MDHEN and SYDVKM. This CDR3 is 16 amino acids long. V lost 6 bases to trimming and J lost 2 bases, with 17 bases between them.

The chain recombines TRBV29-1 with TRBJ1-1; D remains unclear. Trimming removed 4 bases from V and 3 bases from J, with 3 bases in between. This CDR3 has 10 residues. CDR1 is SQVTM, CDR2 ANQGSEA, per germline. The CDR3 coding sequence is TGCAGCGTTGTGGACACTGAAGCTTTCTTT. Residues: CSVVDTEAFF.

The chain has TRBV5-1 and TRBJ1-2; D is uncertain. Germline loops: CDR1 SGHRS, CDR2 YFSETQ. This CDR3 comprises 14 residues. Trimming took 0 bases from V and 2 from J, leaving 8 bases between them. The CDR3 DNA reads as TGCGCCAGCAGCTTGGAGCTTGGGAACTATGGCTACACCTTC. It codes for CASSLELGNYGYTF.

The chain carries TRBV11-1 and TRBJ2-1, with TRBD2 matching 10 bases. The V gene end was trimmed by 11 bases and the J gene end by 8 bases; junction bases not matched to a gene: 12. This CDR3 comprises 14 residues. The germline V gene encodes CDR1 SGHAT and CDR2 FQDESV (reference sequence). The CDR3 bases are TGTGCCTGCGCCACTAGCGGGATCGTAGATGAGCAGTTCTTC. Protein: CACATSGIVDEQFF.

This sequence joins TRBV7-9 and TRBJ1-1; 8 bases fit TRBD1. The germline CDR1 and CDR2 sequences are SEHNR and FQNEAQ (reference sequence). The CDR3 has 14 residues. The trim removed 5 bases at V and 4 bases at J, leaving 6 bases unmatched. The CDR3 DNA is TGTGCCAGCAGCAAGGACAGGGTGGGCACTGAAGCTTTCTTT. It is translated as CASSKDRVGTEAFF.

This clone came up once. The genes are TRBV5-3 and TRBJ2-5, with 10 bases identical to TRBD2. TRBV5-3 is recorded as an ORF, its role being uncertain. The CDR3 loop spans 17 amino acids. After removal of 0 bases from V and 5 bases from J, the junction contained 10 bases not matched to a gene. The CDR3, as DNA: TGTGCCAGAAGCTTGGGACGGACTAGCGGACCGGGGGAGACCCAGTACTTC. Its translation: CARSLGRTSGPGETQYF.

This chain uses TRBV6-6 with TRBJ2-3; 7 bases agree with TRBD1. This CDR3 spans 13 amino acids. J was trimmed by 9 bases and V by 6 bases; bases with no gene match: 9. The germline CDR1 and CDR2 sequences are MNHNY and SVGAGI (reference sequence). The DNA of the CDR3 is TGTGCCAGCAGCGTTAATACAGGGGAGACGCAGTATTTT. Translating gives CASSVNTGETQYF.

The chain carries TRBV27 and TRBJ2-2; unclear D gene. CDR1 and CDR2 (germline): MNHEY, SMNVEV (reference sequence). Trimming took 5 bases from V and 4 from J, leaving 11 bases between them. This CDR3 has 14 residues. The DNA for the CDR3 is TGTGCCAGCAGTGGCTTTGACGGCACCGGGGAGCTGTTTTTT. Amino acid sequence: CASSGFDGTGELFF.

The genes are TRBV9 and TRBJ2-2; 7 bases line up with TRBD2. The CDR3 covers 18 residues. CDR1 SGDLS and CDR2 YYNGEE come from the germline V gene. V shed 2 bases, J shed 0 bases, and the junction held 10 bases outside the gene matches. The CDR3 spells CASSVNLWGGSNTGELFF. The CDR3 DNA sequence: TGTGCCAGCAGCGTCAACCTATGGGGGGGTTCGAACACCGGGGAGCTGTTTTTT.

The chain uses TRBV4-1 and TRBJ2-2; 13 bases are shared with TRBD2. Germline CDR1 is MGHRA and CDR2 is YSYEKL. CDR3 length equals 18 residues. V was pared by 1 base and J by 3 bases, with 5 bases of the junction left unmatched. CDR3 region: CASSQGGGLAGHTGELFF. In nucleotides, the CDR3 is TGCGCCAGCAGCCAAGGTGGGGGACTAGCGGGGCACACCGGGGAGCTGTTTTTT.

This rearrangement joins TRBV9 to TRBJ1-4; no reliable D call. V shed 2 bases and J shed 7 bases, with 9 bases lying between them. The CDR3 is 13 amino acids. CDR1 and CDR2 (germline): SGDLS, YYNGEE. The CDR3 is CASSVQGSEKLFF. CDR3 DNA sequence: TGTGCCAGCAGCGTCCAAGGAAGTGAAAAACTGTTTTTT.

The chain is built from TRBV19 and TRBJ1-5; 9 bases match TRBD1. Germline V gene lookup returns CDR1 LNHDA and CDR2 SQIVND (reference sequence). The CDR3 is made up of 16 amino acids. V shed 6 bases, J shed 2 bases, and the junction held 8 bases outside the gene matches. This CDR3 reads CASRNPRTGGNQPQHF. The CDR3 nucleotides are TGTGCCAGTAGGAACCCCCGGACAGGGGGCAATCAGCCCCAGCATTTT.

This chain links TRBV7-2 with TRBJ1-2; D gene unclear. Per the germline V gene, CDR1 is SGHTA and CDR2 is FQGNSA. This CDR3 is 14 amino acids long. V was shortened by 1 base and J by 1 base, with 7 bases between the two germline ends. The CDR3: CASSLEGVNYGYTF. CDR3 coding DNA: TGTGCCAGCAGCTTAGAGGGAGTTAACTATGGCTACACCTTC. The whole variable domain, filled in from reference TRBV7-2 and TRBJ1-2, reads GAGVSQSPSNKVTEKGKDVELRCDPISGHTALYWYRQSLGQGLEFLIYFQGNSAPDKSGLPSDRFSAERTGGSVSTLTIQRTQQEDSAVYLCASSLEGVNYGYTFGSGTRLTVV.

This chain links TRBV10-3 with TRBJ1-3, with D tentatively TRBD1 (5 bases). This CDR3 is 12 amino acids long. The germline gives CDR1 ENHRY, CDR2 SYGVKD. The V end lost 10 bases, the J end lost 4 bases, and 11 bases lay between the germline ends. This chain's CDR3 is CATRTPGNTIYF. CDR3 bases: TGTGCCACCCGGACACCAGGAAACACCATATATTTT.

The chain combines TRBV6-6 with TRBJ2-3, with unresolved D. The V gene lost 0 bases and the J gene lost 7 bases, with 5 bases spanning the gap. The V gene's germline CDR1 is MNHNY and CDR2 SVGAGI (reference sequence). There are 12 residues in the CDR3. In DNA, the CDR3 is TGTGCCAGCAGTTACTCGGTCTATACGCAGTATTTT. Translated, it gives CASSYSVYTQYF.

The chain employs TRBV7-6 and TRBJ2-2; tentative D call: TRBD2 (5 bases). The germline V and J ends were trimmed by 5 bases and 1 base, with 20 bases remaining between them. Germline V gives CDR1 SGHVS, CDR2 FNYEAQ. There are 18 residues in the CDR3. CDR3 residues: CASSRRVTTAMNTGELFF. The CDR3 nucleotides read TGTGCCAGCAGCCGGCGGGTCACTACAGCCATGAACACCGGGGAGCTGTTTTTT.

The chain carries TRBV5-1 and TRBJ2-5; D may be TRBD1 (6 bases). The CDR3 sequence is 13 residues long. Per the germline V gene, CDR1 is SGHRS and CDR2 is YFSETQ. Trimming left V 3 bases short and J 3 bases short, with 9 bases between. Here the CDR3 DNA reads TGCGCCAGCAGCTGGGGACACGAAGAGACCCAGTACTTC. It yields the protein CASSWGHEETQYF.

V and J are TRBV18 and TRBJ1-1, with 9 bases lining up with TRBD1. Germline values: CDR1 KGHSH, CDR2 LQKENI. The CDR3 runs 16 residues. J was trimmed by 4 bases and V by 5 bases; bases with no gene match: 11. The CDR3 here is CASSTSRQGGGTEAFF. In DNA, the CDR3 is TGTGCCAGCTCAACTAGCCGACAGGGGGGAGGCACTGAAGCTTTCTTT.

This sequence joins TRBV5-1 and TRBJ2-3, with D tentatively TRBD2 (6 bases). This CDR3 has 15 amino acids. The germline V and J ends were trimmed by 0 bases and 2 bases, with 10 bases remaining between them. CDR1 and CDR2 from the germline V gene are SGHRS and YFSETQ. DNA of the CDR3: TGCGCCAGCAGCTTGGGGGGACTTCTCACAGATACGCAGTATTTT. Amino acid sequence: CASSLGGLLTDTQYF.

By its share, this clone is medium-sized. The CDR3 sequence is CASSREGKPGSSPLHF. The DNA for the CDR3 is TGCGCCAGCAGCCGGGAGGGGAAGCCAGGGAGTTCACCCCTCCACTTT. The chain carries TRBV4-1 and TRBJ1-6, with D perhaps matching TRBD1 (5 bases). Germline values: CDR1 MGHRA, CDR2 YSYEKL. This CDR3 has 16 residues. The V gene lost 4 bases and the J gene lost 9 bases, with 19 bases spanning the gap.

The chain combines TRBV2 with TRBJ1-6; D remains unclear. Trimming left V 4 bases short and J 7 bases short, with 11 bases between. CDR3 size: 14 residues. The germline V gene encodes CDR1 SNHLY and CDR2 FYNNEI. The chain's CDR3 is CASSGVTSNSPLHF. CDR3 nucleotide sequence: TGTGCCAGCAGTGGTGTGACTTCCAATTCACCCCTCCACTTT.